The 4 T cell receptor beta chains below come from one sample, sequenced in a study of blood T cell repertoires in COVID-19. Produced via immunoSEQ multiplex PCR; TCRdb's table is partial and in-frame only. In the table there are roughly 110,000 clones, around 80% of which are singletons. Sequencing was carried out using peripheral blood. The receptor set was obtained from a woman aged 55-69 years with acute or convalescent COVID-19.

In this sample, this clone turned up once. The chain recombines TRBV30 with TRBJ2-1; TRBD1 aligns across 11 bases. Per the germline V gene, CDR1 is GTSNPN and CDR2 is SVGIG (reference sequence). V lost 3 bases to trimming and J lost 0 bases; unmatched junction nucleotides: 1. The CDR3 has 15 amino acids. In DNA, the CDR3 is TGTGCCTGGAGGGGGACAGGGGGCTCCTACAATGAGCAGTTCTTC. The encoded protein is CAWRGTGGSYNEQFF.

The gene calls are TRBV6-1 and TRBJ2-7; a possible D gene is TRBD1 (6 bases). From germline, CDR1 is MNHNS and CDR2 SASEGT. The CDR3 totals 14 residues. The V and J ends lost 5 bases and 3 bases respectively, with 14 bases between them. The CDR3 spells CASSPRTEFYEQYF. CDR3 in DNA: TGTGCCAGCAGTCCACGGACAGAATTCTACGAGCAGTACTTC.

In the case of this clone: Other DNA sequences in this specimen translate into the identical CDR3. The rearrangement joins TRBV6-6 to TRBJ1-5; D call uncertain. CDR3 length equals 15 residues. The germline V gene has CDR1 MNHNY and CDR2 SVGAGI (reference sequence). The ends were cut back, 3 bases at V and 2 bases at J, with 11 bases in the middle. The CDR3: CASSYTGVGNQPQHF. DNA for the CDR3: TGTGCCAGCAGTTATACCGGGGTAGGCAATCAGCCCCAGCATTTT.

V gene TRBV6-4 combines with J gene TRBJ1-1; D gene uncertain. The CDR3 has 12 amino acids. Germline CDR1 reads MRHNA; CDR2 reads SNTAGT. Trimming took 5 bases from V and 7 from J, leaving 11 bases between them. The CDR3 nucleotides are TGTGCCAGCAGTAGCGGGTCAAGTGAAGCTTTCTTT. This gives the protein CASSSGSSEAFF.